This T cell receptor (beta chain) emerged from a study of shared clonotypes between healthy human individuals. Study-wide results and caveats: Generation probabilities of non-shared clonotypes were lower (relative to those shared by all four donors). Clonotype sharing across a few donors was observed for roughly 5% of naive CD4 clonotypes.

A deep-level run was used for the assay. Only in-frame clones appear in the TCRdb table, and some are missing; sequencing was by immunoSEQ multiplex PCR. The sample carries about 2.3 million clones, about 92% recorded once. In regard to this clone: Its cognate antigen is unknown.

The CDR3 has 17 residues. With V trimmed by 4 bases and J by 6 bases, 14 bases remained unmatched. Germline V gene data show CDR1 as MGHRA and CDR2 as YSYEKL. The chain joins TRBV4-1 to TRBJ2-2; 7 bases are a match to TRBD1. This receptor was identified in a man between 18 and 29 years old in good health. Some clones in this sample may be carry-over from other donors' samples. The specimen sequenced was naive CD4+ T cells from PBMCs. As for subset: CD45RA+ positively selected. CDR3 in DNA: TGCGCCAGCAGCCGTGAAGGGTACAGGGGATTAGCCGGGGAGCTGTTTTTT. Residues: CASSREGYRGLAGELFF.